This entry describes one T cell receptor (beta chain). Its target is unknown. Some clones are missing from TCRdb's copy, which holds only in-frame ones; the method was immunoSEQ multiplex PCR. The profile shows about 130,000 clones, around 80% of them singletons. This specimen belongs to a study of cytotoxic CD8 clonotypes in ibrutinib-treated CLL. Study-level information: Following treatment for a median around twelve months, range 6 to 36, response samples were then taken.

CDR3 size: 16 residues. CDR1 and CDR2 from the germline V gene are MNHEY and SMNVEV (reference sequence). The V end lost 2 bases, the J end lost 3 bases, and 14 bases lay between the germline ends. Findings and limits, study-wide: Higher clonality was seen at ibrutinib response and a return toward baseline at progression. Public clonotypes were rare and shrank or held steady on treatment.

The chain employs TRBV27 and TRBJ2-4; tentative D call: TRBD2 (6 bases). The receptor's source is a human donor with chronic lymphocytic leukemia. The starting material was PBMCs, obtained after 24 months of ibrutinib treatment. In nucleotides, the CDR3 is TGTGCCAGCAGTTTAACCAGGGAGGTGGACAAAAACATTCAGTACTTC. It codes for CASSLTREVDKNIQYF.